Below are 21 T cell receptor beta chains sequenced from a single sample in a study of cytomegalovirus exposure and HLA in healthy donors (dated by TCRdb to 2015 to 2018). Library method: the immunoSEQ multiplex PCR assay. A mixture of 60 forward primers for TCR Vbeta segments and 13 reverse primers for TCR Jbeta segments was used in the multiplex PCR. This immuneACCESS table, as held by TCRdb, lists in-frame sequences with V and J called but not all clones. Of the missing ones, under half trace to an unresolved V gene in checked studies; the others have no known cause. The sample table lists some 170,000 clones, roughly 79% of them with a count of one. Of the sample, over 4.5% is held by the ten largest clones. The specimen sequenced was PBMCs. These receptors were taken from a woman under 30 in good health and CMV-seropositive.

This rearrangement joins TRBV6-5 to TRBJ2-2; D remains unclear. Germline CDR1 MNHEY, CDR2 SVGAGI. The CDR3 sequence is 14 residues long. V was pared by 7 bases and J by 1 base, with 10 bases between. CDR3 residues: CASTGGLNTGELFF. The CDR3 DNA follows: TGTGCCAGCACCGGCGGCTTGAACACCGGGGAGCTGTTTTTT.

The CDR3, as DNA: TGTGCCTGGAGGGAGTGGGACAGGTCGAACACTGAAGCTTTCTTT. This translates into CAWREWDRSNTEAFF. The chain has TRBV30 and TRBJ1-1; 8 bases are a match to TRBD1. The CDR3 has 15 residues. The germline gives CDR1 GTSNPN, CDR2 SVGIG (reference sequence). V shed 3 bases and J 1 base; nucleotides not matched to a gene: 7. The full variable domain, completed using reference TRBV30 and TRBJ1-1, is SQTIHQWPATLVQPVGSPLSLECTVEGTSNPNLYWYRQAAGRGLQLLFYSVGIGQISSEVPQNLSASRPQDRQFILSSKKLLLSDSGFYLCAWREWDRSNTEAFFGQGTRLTVV.

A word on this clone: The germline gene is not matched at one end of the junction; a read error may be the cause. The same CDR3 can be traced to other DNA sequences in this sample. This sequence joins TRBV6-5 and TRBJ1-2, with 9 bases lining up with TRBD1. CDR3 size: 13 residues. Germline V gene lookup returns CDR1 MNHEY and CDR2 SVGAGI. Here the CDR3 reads CASSYGTGRGYTF. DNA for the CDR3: TGTGCCAGCAGTTACGGGACAGGGCGGGGCTACACTTTC.

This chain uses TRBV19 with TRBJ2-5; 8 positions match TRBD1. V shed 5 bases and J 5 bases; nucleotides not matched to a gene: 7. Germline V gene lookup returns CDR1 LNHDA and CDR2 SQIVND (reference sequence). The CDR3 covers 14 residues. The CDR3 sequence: CASSSGTGRETQYF. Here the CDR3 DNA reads TGTGCCAGTAGTTCCGGGACAGGACGCGAGACCCAGTACTTC. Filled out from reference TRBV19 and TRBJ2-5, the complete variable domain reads DGGITQSPKYLFRKEGQNVTLSCEQNLNHDAMYWYRQDPGQGLRLIYYSQIVNDFQKGDIAEGYSVSREKKESFPLTVTSAQKNPTAFYLCASSSGTGRETQYFGPGTRLLVL.

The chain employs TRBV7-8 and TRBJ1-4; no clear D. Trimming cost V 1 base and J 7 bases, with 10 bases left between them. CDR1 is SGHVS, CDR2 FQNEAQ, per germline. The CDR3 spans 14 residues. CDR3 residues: CASSLVRSGEKLFF. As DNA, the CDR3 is TGTGCCAGCAGCTTAGTTCGCTCGGGTGAAAAACTGTTTTTT.

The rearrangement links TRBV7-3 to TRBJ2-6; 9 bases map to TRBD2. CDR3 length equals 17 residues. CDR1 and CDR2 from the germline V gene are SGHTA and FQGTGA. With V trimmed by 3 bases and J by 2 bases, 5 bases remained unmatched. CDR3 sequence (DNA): TGTGCCAGCAGCTTTGGCGGGGGGGCCGCTGGGGCCAACGTCCTGACTTTC. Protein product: CASSFGGGAAGANVLTF.

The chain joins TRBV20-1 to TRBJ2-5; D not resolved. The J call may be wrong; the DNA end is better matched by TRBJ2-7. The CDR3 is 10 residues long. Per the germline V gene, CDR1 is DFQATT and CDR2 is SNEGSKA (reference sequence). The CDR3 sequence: CSAIRYEQYF. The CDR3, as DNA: TGCAGTGCTATTCGGTACGAGCAGTACTTC.

CDR3 coding DNA: TGTGCCAGCAGCTCAGGACAGTACACCGGGGAGCTGTTTTTT. Encoded protein: CASSSGQYTGELFF. The rearrangement uses TRBV7-9 and TRBJ2-2; TRBD1 is a possible D gene (6 bases). CDR3 length equals 14 residues. CDR1 and CDR2 (germline): SEHNR, FQNEAQ (reference sequence). V was cut by 4 bases and J by 3 bases, with 9 bases left in between.

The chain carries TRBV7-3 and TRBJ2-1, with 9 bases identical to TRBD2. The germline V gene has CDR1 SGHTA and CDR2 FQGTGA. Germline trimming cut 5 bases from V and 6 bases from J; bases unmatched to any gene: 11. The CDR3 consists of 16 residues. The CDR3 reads CASSRTGTSSVNEQFF. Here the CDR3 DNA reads TGTGCCAGCAGCCGTACCGGGACTAGCTCCGTCAATGAGCAGTTCTTC.

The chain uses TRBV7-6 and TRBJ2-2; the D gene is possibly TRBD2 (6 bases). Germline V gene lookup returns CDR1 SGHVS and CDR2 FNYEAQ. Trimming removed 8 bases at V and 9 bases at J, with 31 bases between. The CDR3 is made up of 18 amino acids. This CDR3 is CASRFAPTTRGNNRELFF. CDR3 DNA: TGTGCCAGCCGATTCGCCCCGACGACGCGGGGCAACAATCGGGAGCTGTTTTTT.

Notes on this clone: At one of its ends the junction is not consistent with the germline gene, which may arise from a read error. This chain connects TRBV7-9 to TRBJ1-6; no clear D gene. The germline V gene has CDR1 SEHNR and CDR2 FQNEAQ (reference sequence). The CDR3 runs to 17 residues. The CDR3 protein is CSSSLPGRLRDNSPLHF. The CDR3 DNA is TGTTCCAGCAGCTTGCCTGGGAGACTCCGCGATAATTCACCCCTCCACTTT.

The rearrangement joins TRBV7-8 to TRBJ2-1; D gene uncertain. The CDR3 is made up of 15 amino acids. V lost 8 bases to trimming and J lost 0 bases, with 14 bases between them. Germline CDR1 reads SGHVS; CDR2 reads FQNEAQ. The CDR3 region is CASGRGTSSYNEQFF. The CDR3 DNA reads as TGTGCCAGCGGCCGTGGTACAAGCTCCTACAATGAGCAGTTCTTC.

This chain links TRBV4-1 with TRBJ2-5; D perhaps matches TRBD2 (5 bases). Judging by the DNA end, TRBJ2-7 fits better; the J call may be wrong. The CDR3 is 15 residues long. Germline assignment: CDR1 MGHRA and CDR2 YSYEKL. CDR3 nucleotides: TGCGCCAGCAGCCAGGGCCCGACTATGGACTACGAGCAGTACTTC. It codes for CASSQGPTMDYEQYF.

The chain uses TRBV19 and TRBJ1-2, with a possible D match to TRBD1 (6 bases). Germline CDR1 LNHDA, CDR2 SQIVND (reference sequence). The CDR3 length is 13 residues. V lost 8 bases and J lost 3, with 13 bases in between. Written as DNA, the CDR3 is TGTGCCAGTTATCAGGGGCTGTACTATGGCTACACCTTC. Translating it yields CASYQGLYYGYTF. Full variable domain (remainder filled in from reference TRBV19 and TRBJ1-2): DGGITQSPKYLFRKEGQNVTLSCEQNLNHDAMYWYRQDPGQGLRLIYYSQIVNDFQKGDIAEGYSVSREKKESFPLTVTSAQKNPTAFYLCASYQGLYYGYTFGSGTRLTVV.

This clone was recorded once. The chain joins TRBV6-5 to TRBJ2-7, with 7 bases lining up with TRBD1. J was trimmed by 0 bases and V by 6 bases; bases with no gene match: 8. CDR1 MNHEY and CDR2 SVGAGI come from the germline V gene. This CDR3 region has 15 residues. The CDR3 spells CASRLTGELSYEQYF. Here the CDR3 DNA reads TGTGCCAGCAGGCTAACAGGGGAGCTCTCCTACGAGCAGTACTTC.

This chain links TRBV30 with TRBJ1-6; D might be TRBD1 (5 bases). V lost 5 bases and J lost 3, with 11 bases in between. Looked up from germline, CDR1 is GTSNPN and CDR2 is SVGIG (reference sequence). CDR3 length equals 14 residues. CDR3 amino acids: CAWLQDDYNSPLHF. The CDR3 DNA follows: TGTGCCTGGCTACAGGATGACTATAATTCACCCCTCCACTTT.

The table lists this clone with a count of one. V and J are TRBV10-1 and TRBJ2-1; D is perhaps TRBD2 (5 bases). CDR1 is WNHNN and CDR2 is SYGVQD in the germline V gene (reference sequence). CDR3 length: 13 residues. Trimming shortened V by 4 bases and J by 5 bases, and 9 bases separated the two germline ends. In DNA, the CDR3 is TGCGCCAGCAGTGTTGGGAGACACAATGAGCAGTTCTTC. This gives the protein CASSVGRHNEQFF.

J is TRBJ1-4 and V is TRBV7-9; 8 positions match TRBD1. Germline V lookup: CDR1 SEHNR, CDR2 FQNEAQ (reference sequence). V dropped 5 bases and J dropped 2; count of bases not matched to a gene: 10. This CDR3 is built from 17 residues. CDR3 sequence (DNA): TGTGCCAGCAGCATCCGCCCCTGGACAGGGACTAATGAAAAACTGTTTTTT. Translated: CASSIRPWTGTNEKLFF.

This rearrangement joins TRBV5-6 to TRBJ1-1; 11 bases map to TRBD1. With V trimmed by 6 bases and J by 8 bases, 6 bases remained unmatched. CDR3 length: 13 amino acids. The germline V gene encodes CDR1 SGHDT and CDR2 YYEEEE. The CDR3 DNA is TGTGCCAGCATCGGACAGGGGGCTGGGGAAGCTTTCTTT. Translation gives CASIGQGAGEAFF.

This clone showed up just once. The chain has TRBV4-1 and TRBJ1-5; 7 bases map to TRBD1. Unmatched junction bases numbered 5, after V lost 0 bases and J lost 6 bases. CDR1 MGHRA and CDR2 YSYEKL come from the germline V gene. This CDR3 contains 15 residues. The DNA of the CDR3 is TGCGCCAGCAGCCAAGATCAGGGGGTGAGTCAGCCCCAGCATTTT. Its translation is CASSQDQGVSQPQHF.

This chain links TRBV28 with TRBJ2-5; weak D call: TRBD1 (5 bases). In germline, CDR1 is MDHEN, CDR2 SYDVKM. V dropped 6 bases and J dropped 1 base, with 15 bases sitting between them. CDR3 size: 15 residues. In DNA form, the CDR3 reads TGTGCCAGCAGAGACAGAAATAGGTTCCAAGAGACCCAGTACTTC. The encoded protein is CASRDRNRFQETQYF.